This T cell receptor (beta chain) was retrieved from a study of T cells in Graves' hyperthyroidism and ophthalmopathy. V shed 5 bases, J shed 9 bases, and the junction held 5 bases outside the gene matches. Per the germline V gene, CDR1 is DFQATT and CDR2 is SNEGSKA (reference sequence). The CDR3 has 13 amino acids. The diagnostic basis comprised clinical symptoms, serum thyroxine and TRAb, thyroid ultrasound and orbital computed tomography. The source of the PBMCs was over 8.5 ml of fresh peripheral blood. Amplification of TCR beta CDR3 regions used RNA as the template. During a first-round RT-PCR of the TCR CDR3, the HTBI primer set was used. TCRdb called the multiplex PCR reads again in MiXCR, with one record for every CDR3 protein. The sample shows about 500,000 distinct CDR3 sequences, roughly 14% of them seen only once. In the case of this clonotype: What it binds is unknown.

Notes on the study in general: Ophthalmopathy was separated from stable hyperthyroidism by a 13 V-J model. Model predictions of ophthalmopathy came a median 6.5 months before onset.

This receptor was obtained from a woman in her late teens or twenties with Graves' hyperthyroidism. What was sequenced was blood. V usage is TRBV20-1 and J usage is TRBJ2-1; TRBD2 matches at 12 bases. CDR3 region: CSAGLAGMGEQFF. The CDR3 DNA reads as TGCAGTGCTGGACTAGCGGGGATGGGTGAGCAGTTCTTC.